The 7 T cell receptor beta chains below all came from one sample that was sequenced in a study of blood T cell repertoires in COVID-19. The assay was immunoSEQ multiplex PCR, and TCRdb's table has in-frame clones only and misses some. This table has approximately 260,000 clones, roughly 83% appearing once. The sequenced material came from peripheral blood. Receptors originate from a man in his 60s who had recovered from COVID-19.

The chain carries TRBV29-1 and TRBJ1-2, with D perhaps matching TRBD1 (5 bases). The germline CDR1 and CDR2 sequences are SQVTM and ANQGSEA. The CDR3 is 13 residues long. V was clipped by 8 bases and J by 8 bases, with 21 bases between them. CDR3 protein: CSITSSGVRGYTF. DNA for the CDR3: TGCAGCATTACAAGTTCGGGGGTTCGAGGCTACACCTTC.

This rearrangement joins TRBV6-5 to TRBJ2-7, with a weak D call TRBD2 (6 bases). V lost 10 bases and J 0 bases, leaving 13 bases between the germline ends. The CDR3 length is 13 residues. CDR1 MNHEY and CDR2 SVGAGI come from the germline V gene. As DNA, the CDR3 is TGTGCCACCCTCTCGGGACTCTCCTACGAGCAGTACTTC. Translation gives CATLSGLSYEQYF.

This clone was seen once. CDR3 nucleotides: TGTGCCAGCAGCGTAGGGGAGGGTGCCTATGGCTACACCTTC. Amino acids: CASSVGEGAYGYTF. The chain uses TRBV9 and TRBJ1-2; unclear D gene. V lost 0 bases and J lost 4, with 10 bases in between. The length of the CDR3 is 14 residues. In germline, CDR1 is SGDLS, CDR2 YYNGEE. The complete variable domain, with remaining parts taken from reference TRBV9 and TRBJ1-2, reads DSGVTQTPKHLITATGQRVTLRCSPRSGDLSVYWYQQSLDQGLQFLIQYYNGEERAKGNILERFSAQQFPDLHSELNLSSLELGDSALYFCASSVGEGAYGYTFGSGTRLTVV.

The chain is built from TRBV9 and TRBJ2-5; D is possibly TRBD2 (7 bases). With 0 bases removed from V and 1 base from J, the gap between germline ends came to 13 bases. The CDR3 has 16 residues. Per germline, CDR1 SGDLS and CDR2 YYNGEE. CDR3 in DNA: TGTGCCAGCAGCGTAGCTACGGGGGGCCGCCAAGAGACCCAGTACTTC. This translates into CASSVATGGRQETQYF.

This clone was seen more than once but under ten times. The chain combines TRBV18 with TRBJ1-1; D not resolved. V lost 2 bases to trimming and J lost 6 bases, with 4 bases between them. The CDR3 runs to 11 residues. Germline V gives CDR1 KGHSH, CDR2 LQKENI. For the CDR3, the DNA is TGTGCCAGCTCACCATTCTCTGAAGCTTTCTTT. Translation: CASSPFSEAFF.

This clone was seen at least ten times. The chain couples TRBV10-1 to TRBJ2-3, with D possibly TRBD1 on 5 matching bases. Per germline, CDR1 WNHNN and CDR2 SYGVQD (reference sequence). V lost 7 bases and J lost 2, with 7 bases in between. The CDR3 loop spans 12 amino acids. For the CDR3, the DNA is TGCGCCAGCACAGGGAACACAGATACGCAGTATTTT. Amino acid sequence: CASTGNTDTQYF.

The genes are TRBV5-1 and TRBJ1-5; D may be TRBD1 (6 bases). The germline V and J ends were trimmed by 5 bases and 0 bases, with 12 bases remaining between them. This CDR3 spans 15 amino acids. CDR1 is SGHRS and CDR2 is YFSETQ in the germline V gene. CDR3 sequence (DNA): TGCGCCAGCAGGCCGGACAGCAATAGCAATCAGCCCCAGCATTTT. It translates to CASRPDSNSNQPQHF.